The present TCR beta chain was sequenced within a study of CD8 T cells in Susac syndrome. Study as a whole: There were Susac syndrome patients who were therapy-naive at blood draw, others on corticosteroids, and others on intravenous immunoglobulin alone. Study-wide results and limits: It was acknowledged in the study that its TCR sequencing and HLA analysis involved a relatively small number of individuals.

Germline V gene sequence: CDR1 LNHNV, CDR2 YYDKDF (reference sequence). V lost 3 bases and J lost 0; bases outside the gene matches: 3. The CDR3 extends over 17 amino acids. This clonotype has only one observation. Its specificity is unknown. The authors reverse transcribed roughly 0.45 to 1 ug RNA with random hexamers. Across 54 Vbeta and 13 Jbeta, immunoSEQ multiplex PCR amplified TCR beta CDR3. TCRdb re-called the immunoSEQ multiplex PCR reads through MiXCR, storing one row per CDR3 protein. The sample has under 250,000 distinct CDR3 sequences, approximately 94% seen once. The receptor was derived from a human donor with Susac syndrome. The genes are TRBV15 and TRBJ2-6; TRBD1 matches at 9 bases. Sequenced: CD4+ T cells from PBMCs. Written as DNA, the CDR3 is TGTGCCACCAGCAGGGACAGGGGATTCTCTGGGGCCAACGTCCTGACTTTC. Its translation is CATSRDRGFSGANVLTF.